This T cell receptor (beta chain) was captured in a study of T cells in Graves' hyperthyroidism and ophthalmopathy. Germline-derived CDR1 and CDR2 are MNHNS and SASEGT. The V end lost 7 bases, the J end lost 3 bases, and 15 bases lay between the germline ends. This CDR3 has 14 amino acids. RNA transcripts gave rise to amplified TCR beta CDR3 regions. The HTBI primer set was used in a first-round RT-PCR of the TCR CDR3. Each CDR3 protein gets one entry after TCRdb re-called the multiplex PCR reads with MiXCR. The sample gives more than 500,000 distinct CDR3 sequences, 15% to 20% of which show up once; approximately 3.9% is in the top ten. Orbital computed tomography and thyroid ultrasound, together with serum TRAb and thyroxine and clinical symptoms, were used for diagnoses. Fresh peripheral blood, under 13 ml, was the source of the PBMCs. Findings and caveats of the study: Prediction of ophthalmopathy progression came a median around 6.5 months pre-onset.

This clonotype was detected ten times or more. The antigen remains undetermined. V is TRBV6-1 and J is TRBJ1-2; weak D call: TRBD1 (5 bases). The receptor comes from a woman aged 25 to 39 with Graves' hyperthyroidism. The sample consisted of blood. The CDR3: CASNRQSRDYGYTF. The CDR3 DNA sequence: TGTGCCAGCAACCGACAGAGCCGGGACTATGGCTACACCTTC.